These 5 T cell receptor beta chains came from one sample sequenced in a study of T cells in women clearing cervical HPV infection. Method: immunoSEQ multiplex PCR; TCRdb's copy keeps in-frame clones and lacks some. This sample lists about 39,000 clones; its ten largest clones have 5.8%. Sample: blood buffy coat. The receptors were gathered from a woman between 18 and 75 years old with a cervical HPV16 infection that either progressed to CIN3+ or cleared (not recorded which).

As to this clone: With the read ending 3 residues before the CDR3 end, the germline J gene is used to fill in that end. The chain uses TRBV6-2 or TRBV6-3 and TRBJ1-2; D is ambiguous. Trimming stripped 3 bases from V and 7 bases from J, with 12 bases between. The germline V gene has CDR1 MNHEY and CDR2 SVGEGT. The CDR3 length is 13 residues. Partial CDR3 DNA: TGTGCCAGCAGTTATGGCCAGGTTATTGGC. It is translated as CASSYGQVIG. The whole CDR3 protein reads CASSYGQVIGYTF.

Points on this clone: Sequencing ends 3 residues short of the CDR3 end; the germline J gene provides the rest. The chain uses TRBV7-9 and TRBJ1-1, with a tentative D call TRBD1 (6 bases). There are 13 residues in the CDR3. The ends were cut back, 5 bases at V and 1 base at J, with 8 bases in the middle. Germline CDR1 and CDR2: SEHNR and FQNEAQ (reference sequence). CDR3 protein: CASSTTGNTEAFF. The covered CDR3 bases are TGTGCCAGCAGCACGACAGGGAACACTGAA.

The DNA read from the CDR3 is TGTGCCAGCAGCTTAGTAGGCCAGGCGGGAGATACG. This codes for CASSLVGQAGDT. The complete CDR3 reads CASSLVGQAGDTQYF. The V and J genes are TRBV7-6 and TRBJ2-3, with D perhaps TRBD2 (5 bases). The read terminates 3 residues before the CDR3 end, so the remaining end is supplied by the germline J gene. The CDR3 totals 15 residues. V was cut by 1 base and J by 5 bases, with 13 bases left in between. Germline CDR1 is SGHVS and CDR2 is FNYEAQ.

Comment on this clone: The read finishes 3 residues shy of the CDR3 end, and the germline J gene is used to complete it. The genes are TRBV4-1 and TRBJ2-1; 8 positions match TRBD2. Trimming took 4 bases from V and 9 from J; bases not matched to a gene: 8. Per germline, CDR1 MGHRA and CDR2 YSYEKL. CDR3 length: 14 residues. The part of the CDR3 DNA that was read is TGCGCCAGCAGCCCCCCGGGACTAGATACTGAG. Translated: CASSPPGLDTE. From start to end, the CDR3 is CASSPPGLDTEQFF.

About this clone itself: The read finishes 3 residues shy of the CDR3 end, and the germline J gene is used to complete it. The gene calls are TRBV6-1 and TRBJ2-7; 7 bases map to TRBD1. V trimming: 0 bases; J trimming: 5 bases; junction bases outside the gene matches: 1. The CDR3 runs to 13 residues. Per germline, CDR1 MNHNS and CDR2 SASEGT. The DNA read from the CDR3 is TGTGCCAGCAGTGAAGCGGGACAGCACGAG. Translating gives CASSEAGQHE. Given in full, the CDR3 is CASSEAGQHEQYF.